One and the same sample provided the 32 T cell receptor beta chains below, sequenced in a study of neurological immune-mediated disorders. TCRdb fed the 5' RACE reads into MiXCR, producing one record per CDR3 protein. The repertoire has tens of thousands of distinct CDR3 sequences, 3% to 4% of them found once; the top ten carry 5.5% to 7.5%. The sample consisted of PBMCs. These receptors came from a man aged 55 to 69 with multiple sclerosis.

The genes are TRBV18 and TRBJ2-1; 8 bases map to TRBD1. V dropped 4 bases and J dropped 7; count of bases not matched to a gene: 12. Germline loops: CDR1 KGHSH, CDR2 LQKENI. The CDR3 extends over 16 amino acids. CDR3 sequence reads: CASSQHSGTGENEQFF. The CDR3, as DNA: TGTGCCAGCTCACAGCATTCCGGGACAGGAGAGAATGAGCAGTTCTTC. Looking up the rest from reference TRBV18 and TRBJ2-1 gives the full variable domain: NAGVMQNPRHLVRRRGQEARLRCSPMKGHSHVYWYRQLPEEGLKFMVYLQKENIIDESGMPKERFSAEFPKEGPSILRIQQVVRGDSAAYFCASSQHSGTGENEQFFGPGTRLTVL.

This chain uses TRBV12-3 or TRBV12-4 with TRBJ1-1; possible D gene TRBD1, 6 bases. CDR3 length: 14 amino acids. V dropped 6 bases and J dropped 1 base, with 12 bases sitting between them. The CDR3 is CASSGQIWNTEAFF. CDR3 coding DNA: TGTGCCAGCAGCGGACAGATCTGGAACACTGAAGCTTTCTTT.

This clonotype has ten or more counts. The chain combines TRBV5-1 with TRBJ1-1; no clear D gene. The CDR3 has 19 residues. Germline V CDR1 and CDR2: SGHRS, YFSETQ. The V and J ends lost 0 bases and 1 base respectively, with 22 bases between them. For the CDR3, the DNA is TGCGCCAGCAGCTTGGGATACTCTTCCACCAAAACGGGGAACACTGAAGCTTTCTTT. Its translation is CASSLGYSSTKTGNTEAFF.

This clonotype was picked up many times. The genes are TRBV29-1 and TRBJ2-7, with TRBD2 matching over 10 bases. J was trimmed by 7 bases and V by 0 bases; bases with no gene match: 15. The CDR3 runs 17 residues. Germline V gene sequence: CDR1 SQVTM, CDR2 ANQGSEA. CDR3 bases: TGCAGCGTTGAAGATAACATCAGGCTAGCGGGAGCGCGTGAGCAGTACTTC. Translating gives CSVEDNIRLAGAREQYF.

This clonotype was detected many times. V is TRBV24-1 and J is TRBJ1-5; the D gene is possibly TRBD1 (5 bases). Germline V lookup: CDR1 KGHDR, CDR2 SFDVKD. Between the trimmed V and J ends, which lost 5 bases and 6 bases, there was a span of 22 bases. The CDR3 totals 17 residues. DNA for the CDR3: TGTGCCACCAGTGGAAACTATGGCAGGGTATGGTTTCAGCCCCAGCATTTT. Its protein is CATSGNYGRVWFQPQHF.

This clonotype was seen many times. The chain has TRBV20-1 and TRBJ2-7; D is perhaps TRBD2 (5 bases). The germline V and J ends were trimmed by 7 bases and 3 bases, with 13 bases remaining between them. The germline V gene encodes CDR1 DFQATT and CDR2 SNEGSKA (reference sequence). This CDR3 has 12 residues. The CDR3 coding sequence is TGCAGTGGGACGGGGAGTAACTACGAGCAGTACTTC. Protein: CSGTGSNYEQYF.

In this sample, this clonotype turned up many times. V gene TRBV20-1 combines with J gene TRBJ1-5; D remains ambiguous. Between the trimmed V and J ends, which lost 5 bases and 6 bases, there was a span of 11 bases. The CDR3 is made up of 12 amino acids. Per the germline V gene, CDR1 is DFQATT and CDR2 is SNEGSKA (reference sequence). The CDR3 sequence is CSARWVGQPQHF. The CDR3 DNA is TGCAGTGCTCGATGGGTAGGTCAGCCCCAGCATTTT.

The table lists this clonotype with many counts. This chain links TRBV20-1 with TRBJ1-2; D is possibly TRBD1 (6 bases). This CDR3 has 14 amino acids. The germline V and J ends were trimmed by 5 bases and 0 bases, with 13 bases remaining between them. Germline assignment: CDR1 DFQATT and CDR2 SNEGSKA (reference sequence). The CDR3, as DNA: TGCAGTGCTCTTAAGGACAGTACTAACTATGGCTACACCTTC. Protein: CSALKDSTNYGYTF.

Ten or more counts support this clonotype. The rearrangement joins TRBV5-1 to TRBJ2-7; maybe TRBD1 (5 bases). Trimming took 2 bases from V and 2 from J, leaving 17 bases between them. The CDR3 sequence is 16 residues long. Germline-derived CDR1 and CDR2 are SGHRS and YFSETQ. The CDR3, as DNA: TGCGCCAGCAGCTTCGTCCGACAGCTCTCAACCTACGAGCAGTACTTC. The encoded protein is CASSFVRQLSTYEQYF.

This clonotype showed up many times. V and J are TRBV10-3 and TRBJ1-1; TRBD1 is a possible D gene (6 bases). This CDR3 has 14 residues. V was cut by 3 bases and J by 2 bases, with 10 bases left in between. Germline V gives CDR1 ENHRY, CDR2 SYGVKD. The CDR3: CAISDQTGNTEAFF. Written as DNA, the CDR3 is TGTGCCATCAGTGACCAGACAGGCAACACTGAAGCTTTCTTT.

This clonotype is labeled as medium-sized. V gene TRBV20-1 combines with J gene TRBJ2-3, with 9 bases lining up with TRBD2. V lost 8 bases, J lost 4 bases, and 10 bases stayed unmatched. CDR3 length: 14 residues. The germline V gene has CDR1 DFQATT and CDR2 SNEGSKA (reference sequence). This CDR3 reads CSPGSGGGSDTQYF. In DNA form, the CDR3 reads TGCAGTCCCGGTAGCGGGGGTGGTTCAGATACGCAGTATTTT.

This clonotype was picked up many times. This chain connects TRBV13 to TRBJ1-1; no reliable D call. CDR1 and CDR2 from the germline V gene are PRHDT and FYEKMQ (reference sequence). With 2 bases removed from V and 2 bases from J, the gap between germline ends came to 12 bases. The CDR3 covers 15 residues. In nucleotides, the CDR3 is TGTGCCAGCAGCTTATTTCGGGTGGAAAACACTGAAGCTTTCTTT. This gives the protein CASSLFRVENTEAFF.

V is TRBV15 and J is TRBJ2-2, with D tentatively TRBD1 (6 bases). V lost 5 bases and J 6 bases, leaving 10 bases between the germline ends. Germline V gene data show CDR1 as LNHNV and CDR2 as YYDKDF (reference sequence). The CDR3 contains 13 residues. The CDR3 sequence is CATSVRGAGELFF. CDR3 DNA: TGTGCCACCAGCGTCAGGGGTGCCGGGGAGCTGTTTTTT. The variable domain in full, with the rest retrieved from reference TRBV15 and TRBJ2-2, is DAMVIQNPRYQVTQFGKPVTLSCSQTLNHNVMYWYQQKSSQAPKLLFHYYDKDFNNEADTPDNFQSRRPNTSFCFLDIRSPGLGDTAMYLCATSVRGAGELFFGEGSRLTVL.

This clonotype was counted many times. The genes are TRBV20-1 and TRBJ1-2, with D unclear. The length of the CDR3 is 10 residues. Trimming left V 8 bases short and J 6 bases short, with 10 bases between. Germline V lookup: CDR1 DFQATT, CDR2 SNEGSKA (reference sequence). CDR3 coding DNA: TGCAGTTCTCTTTGGGATGGCTACACCTTC. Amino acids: CSSLWDGYTF.

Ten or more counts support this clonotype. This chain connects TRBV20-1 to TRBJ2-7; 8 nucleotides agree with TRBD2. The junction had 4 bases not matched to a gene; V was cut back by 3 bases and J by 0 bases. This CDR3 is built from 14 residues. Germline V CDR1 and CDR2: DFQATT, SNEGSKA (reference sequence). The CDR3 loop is CSARAGGSSYEQYF. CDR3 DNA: TGCAGTGCTAGGGCGGGGGGATCCTCCTACGAGCAGTACTTC.

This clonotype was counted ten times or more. CDR3 protein: CSASQARGSEEQYF. The CDR3 DNA sequence: TGCAGTGCTAGTCAGGCTCGGGGGTCGGAGGAGCAGTACTTC. This chain joins TRBV20-1 and TRBJ2-7; a weak D match, TRBD2 (6 bases). Germline assignment: CDR1 DFQATT and CDR2 SNEGSKA (reference sequence). The CDR3 covers 14 residues. Trimming left V 3 bases short and J 7 bases short, with 19 bases between.

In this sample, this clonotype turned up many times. The CDR3, as DNA: TGTGCCAGCCTGACAGAAAGCCAAGAGACCCAGTACTTC. The encoded protein is CASLTESQETQYF. The genes are TRBV2 and TRBJ2-5; weak D call: TRBD1 (5 bases). The V gene's germline CDR1 is SNHLY and CDR2 FYNNEI. This CDR3 is 13 amino acids long. V lost 8 bases and J lost 1, with 11 bases in between.

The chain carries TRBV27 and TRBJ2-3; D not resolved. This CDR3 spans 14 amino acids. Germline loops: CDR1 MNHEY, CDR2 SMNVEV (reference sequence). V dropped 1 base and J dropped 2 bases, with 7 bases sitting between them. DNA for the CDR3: TGTGCCAGCAGTTTATTGGCTACCACAGATACGCAGTATTTT. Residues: CASSLLATTDTQYF.

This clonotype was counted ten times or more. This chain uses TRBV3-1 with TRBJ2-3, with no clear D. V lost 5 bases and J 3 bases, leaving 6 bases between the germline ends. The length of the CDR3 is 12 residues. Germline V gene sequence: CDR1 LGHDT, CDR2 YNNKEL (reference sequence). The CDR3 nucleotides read TGTGCCAGCAGCGGTTTAACAGATACGCAGTATTTT. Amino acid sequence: CASSGLTDTQYF.

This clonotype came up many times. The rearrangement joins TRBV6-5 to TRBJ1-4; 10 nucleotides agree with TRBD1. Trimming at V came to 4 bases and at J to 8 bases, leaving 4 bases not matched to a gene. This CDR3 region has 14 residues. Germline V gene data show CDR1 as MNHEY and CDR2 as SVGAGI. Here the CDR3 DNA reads TGTGCCAGCAGTTTCGGGACAGGGGTCGAAAAACTGTTTTTT. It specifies CASSFGTGVEKLFF.

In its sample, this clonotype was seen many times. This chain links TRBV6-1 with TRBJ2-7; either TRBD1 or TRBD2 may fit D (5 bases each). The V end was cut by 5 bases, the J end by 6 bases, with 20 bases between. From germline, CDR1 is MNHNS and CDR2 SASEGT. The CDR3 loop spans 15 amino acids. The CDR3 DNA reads TGTGCCAGCAGTCCAACCGGGACCATTACCTCCGAGCAGTACTTC. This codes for CASSPTGTITSEQYF.

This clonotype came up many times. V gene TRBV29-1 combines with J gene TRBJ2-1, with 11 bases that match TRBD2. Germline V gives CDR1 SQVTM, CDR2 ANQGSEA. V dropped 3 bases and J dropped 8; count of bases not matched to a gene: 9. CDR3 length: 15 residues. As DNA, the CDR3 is TGCAGCGTTGATGCGGGTAGCGGGAGGGCAGATGAGCAGTTCTTC. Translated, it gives CSVDAGSGRADEQFF.

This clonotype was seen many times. The CDR3, as DNA: TGTGCCAGCAGTGCCCTTAATGAGCAGTTCTTC. It translates to CASSALNEQFF. The chain carries TRBV12-3 or TRBV12-4 and TRBJ2-1; D unclear. V dropped 5 bases and J dropped 7 bases, with 6 bases sitting between them. The CDR3 spans 11 residues.

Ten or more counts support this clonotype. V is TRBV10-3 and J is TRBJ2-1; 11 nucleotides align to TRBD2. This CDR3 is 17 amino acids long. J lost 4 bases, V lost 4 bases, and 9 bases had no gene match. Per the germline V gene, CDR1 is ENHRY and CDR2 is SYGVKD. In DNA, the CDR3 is TGTGCCATCAGTGCCTCTAGCGGGGGGACATCATACAATGAGCAGTTCTTC. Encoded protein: CAISASSGGTSYNEQFF.

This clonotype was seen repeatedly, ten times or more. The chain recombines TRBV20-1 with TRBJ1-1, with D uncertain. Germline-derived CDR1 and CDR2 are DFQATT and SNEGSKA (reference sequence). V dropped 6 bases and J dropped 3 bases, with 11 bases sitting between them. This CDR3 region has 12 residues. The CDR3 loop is CSAKRVDTEAFF. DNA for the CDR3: TGCAGTGCAAAGAGGGTGGACACTGAAGCTTTCTTT.

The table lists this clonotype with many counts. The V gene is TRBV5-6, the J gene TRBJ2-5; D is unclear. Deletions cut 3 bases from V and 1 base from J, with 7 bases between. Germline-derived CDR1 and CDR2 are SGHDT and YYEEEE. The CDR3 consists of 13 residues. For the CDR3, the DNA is TGTGCCAGCAGCTCAGGAGCCCAAGAGACCCAGTACTTC. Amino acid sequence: CASSSGAQETQYF.

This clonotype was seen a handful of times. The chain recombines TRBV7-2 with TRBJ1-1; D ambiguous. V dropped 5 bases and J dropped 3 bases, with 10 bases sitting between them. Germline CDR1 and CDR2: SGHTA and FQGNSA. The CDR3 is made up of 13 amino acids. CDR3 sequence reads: CASSPVWDTEAFF. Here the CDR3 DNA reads TGTGCCAGCAGCCCGGTATGGGACACTGAAGCTTTCTTT.

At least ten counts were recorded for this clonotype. CDR3 loop: CASGAGTDANTGELFF. The CDR3, as DNA: TGTGCCAGCGGGGCCGGGACGGACGCGAACACCGGGGAGCTGTTTTTT. The rearrangement uses TRBV27 and TRBJ2-2; D might be TRBD1 or TRBD2, each matching 5 bases. The germline V gene encodes CDR1 MNHEY and CDR2 SMNVEV (reference sequence). V lost 8 bases, J lost 0 bases, and 16 bases lay in between. The CDR3 spans 16 residues.

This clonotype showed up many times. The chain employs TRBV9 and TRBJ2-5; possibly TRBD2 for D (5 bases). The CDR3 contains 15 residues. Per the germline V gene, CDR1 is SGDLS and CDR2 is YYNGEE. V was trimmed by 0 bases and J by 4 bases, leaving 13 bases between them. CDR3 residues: CASSVGPGVVETQYF. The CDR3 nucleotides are TGTGCCAGCAGCGTAGGCCCCGGGGTCGTAGAGACCCAGTACTTC.

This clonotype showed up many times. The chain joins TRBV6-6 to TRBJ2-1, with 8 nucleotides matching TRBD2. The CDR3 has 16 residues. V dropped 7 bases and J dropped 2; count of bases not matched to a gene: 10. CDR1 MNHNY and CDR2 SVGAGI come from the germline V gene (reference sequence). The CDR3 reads CASTNSGNAPYNEQFF. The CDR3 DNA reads TGTGCCAGCACCAATAGCGGGAATGCCCCCTACAATGAGCAGTTCTTC.

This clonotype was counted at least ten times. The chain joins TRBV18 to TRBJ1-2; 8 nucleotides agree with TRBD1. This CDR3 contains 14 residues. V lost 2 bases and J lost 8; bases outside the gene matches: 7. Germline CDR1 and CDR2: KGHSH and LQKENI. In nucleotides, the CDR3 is TGTGCCAGCTCACCAGGAGGACAGGGACGAGGCTACACCTTC. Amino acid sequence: CASSPGGQGRGYTF.

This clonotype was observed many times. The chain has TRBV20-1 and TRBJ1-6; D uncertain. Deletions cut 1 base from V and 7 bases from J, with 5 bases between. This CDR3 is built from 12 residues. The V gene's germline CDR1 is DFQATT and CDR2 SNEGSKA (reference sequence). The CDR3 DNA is TGCAGTGCTAGAGTTCCGAATTCACCCCTCCACTTT. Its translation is CSARVPNSPLHF.